Presented here are 29 T cell receptor beta chains from one specimen sequenced in a study of blood T cell repertoires in COVID-19. Sequenced by immunoSEQ multiplex PCR; TCRdb stores in-frame clones only, minus some. Altogether fewer than 250,000 clones are present, 65% to 90% being singletons, with the ten largest covering 3.8%. The sample taken for sequencing was PBMCs or T cells enriched from blood (not recorded which). These receptors all come from a woman between 40 and 55 years old with acute COVID-19.

The J gene is TRBJ1-1, the V gene TRBV7-9; D not certain. The CDR3 contains 14 residues. CDR1 is SEHNR, CDR2 FQNEAQ, per germline (reference sequence). Trimming cost V 2 bases and J 1 base, with 8 bases left between them. The CDR3 nucleotides read TGTGCCAGCAGCTTAAAGGCAGGGAACACTGAAGCTTTCTTT. It yields the protein CASSLKAGNTEAFF. The full variable domain, with the rest looked up from reference TRBV7-9 and TRBJ1-1, is DTGVSQNPRHKITKRGQNVTFRCDPISEHNRLYWYRQTLGQGPEFLTYFQNEAQLEKSRLLSDRFSAERPKGSFSTLEIQRTEQGDSAMYLCASSLKAGNTEAFFGQGTRLTVV.

This clone was recorded once. The chain has TRBV15 and TRBJ1-2; 10 positions agree with TRBD1. The CDR3 runs 16 residues. Germline loops: CDR1 LNHNV, CDR2 YYDKDF (reference sequence). V gave up 2 bases and J gave up 4 bases; unmatched junction bases: 7. CDR3 in DNA: TGTGCCACCAGCAGATGGACAGGGGGAAAGTCCTATGGCTACACCTTC. This translates into CATSRWTGGKSYGYTF.

The chain recombines TRBV2 with TRBJ2-2, with 14 bases fitting TRBD2. The CDR3 consists of 21 residues. Germline CDR1 is SNHLY and CDR2 is FYNNEI. Trimming took 6 bases from V and 0 from J; bases not matched to a gene: 15. The CDR3 DNA sequence: TGTGCCAGCAGACCTCGACTAGCGGGAGGGCCTGCGCGCCCGAACACCGGGGAGCTGTTTTTT. Translated, it gives CASRPRLAGGPARPNTGELFF.

This chain connects TRBV7-9 to TRBJ2-3; the D gene is possibly TRBD2 (5 bases). Looked up from germline, CDR1 is SEHNR and CDR2 is FQNEAQ (reference sequence). The CDR3 extends over 15 amino acids. With 1 base removed from V and 3 bases from J, the gap between germline ends came to 11 bases. The CDR3 DNA is TGTGCCAGCAGCTTAGGTCTAGCCACGACAGATACGCAGTATTTT. Its protein product is CASSLGLATTDTQYF.

A few counts support this clone. The V gene is TRBV25-1, the J gene TRBJ1-6; 12 bases map to TRBD1. Germline V lookup: CDR1 MGHDK, CDR2 SYGVNS. J gave up 14 bases and V 6 bases, and 8 bases lay outside the gene matches. This CDR3 comprises 14 residues. The CDR3, as DNA: TGTGCCAGCAGCTCGGGACAGGGGGCGAGAGCCCTCCACTTT. This gives the protein CASSSGQGARALHF.

The CDR3, as DNA: TGTGCCAGCAGCTTAGATGGCAGAAGGGAGCTGTTTTTT. This codes for CASSLDGRRELFF. V gene TRBV11-3 combines with J gene TRBJ2-2; D is ambiguous. CDR1 and CDR2 from the germline V gene are SGHNT and YENEEA. V gave up 0 bases and J gave up 9 bases, with 8 bases separating them. This CDR3 is built from 13 residues.

The gene calls are TRBV6-5 and TRBJ1-2; 8 positions match TRBD1. Trimming cost V 10 bases and J 6 bases; bases outside gene matches: 4. The CDR3 totals 11 residues. Looked up from germline, CDR1 is MNHEY and CDR2 is SVGAGI. This chain's CDR3 is CAMTGAHGYTF. Written as DNA, the CDR3 is TGTGCCATGACAGGGGCACATGGCTACACCTTC.

The rearrangement joins TRBV28 to TRBJ1-5; D is possibly TRBD1 (5 bases). The CDR3 runs 15 residues. The V end was cut by 6 bases, the J end by 6 bases, with 18 bases between. Germline CDR1 is MDHEN and CDR2 is SYDVKM. The CDR3: CASRSAGYGVQPQHF. CDR3 DNA: TGTGCCAGCAGATCTGCAGGGTATGGGGTTCAGCCCCAGCATTTT.

The genes are TRBV19 and TRBJ2-1, with 13 bases aligning to TRBD2. The CDR3 extends over 17 amino acids. CDR1 is LNHDA and CDR2 is SQIVND in the germline V gene (reference sequence). V trimming: 5 bases; J trimming: 4 bases; junction bases outside the gene matches: 8. The CDR3 reads CASSFRTSGSRYNEQFF. CDR3 nucleotide sequence: TGTGCCAGTAGTTTCCGGACTAGCGGGAGTAGGTACAATGAGCAGTTCTTC. The full variable domain, rest sourced from reference TRBV19 and TRBJ2-1, is DGGITQSPKYLFRKEGQNVTLSCEQNLNHDAMYWYRQDPGQGLRLIYYSQIVNDFQKGDIAEGYSVSREKKESFPLTVTSAQKNPTAFYLCASSFRTSGSRYNEQFFGPGTRLTVL.

In this sample, this clone turned up a few times. Other DNA sequences of this sample code for an identical CDR3. The genes are TRBV3-1 (or the pseudogene TRBV3-2) and TRBJ2-1; 9 bases agree with TRBD2. CDR1 LGHDT and CDR2 YNNKEL come from the germline V gene (reference sequence). The CDR3 loop spans 15 amino acids. J was trimmed by 4 bases and V by 4 bases; bases with no gene match: 5. CDR3 DNA sequence: TGTGCCAGCAGCCCGACTAGCGGTTCTTACAATGAGCAGTTCTTC. Its protein is CASSPTSGSYNEQFF.

This chain uses TRBV3-1 (or the pseudogene TRBV3-2) with TRBJ1-5, with a weak D call TRBD1 (6 bases). Trimming cost V 4 bases and J 6 bases, with 10 bases left between them. This CDR3 comprises 13 residues. Germline V gene lookup returns CDR1 LGHDT and CDR2 YNNKEL (reference sequence). As DNA, the CDR3 is TGTGCCAGCAGCCCAGGGGTTGGTCAGCCCCAGCATTTT. Translated, it gives CASSPGVGQPQHF.

This clone was detected only once. The rearrangement joins TRBV19 to TRBJ2-2, with no clear D. The germline gives CDR1 LNHDA, CDR2 SQIVND (reference sequence). The V and J ends lost 2 bases and 7 bases respectively, with 11 bases between them. The CDR3 consists of 14 residues. CDR3 sequence reads: CASSIWAVGGELFF. For the CDR3, the DNA is TGTGCCAGTAGTATATGGGCAGTTGGCGGGGAGCTGTTTTTT.

This clone is labeled as medium-sized. The chain employs TRBV7-9 and TRBJ1-6; D is perhaps TRBD1 (6 bases). This CDR3 region has 15 residues. Germline V gene sequence: CDR1 SEHNR, CDR2 FQNEAQ (reference sequence). Trimming took 1 base from V and 8 from J, leaving 12 bases between them. CDR3 sequence (DNA): TGTGCCAGCAGCTTAGGGACAGATAACGATTCACCCCTCCACTTT. Its translation: CASSLGTDNDSPLHF.

The V call is TRBV7-2, the J call TRBJ1-6; D is perhaps TRBD1 (6 bases). This CDR3 has 12 residues. Germline V gene sequence: CDR1 SGHTA, CDR2 FQGNSA. Trimming took off 8 bases at V and 7 bases at J, with 9 bases between the two ends. The CDR3 is CASGQTNSPLHF. The CDR3 DNA is TGTGCCAGCGGACAGACCAATTCACCCCTCCACTTT. Full variable domain (outside the CDR3, taken from reference TRBV7-2 and TRBJ1-6): GAGVSQSPSNKVTEKGKDVELRCDPISGHTALYWYRQSLGQGLEFLIYFQGNSAPDKSGLPSDRFSAERTGGSVSTLTIQRTQQEDSAVYLCASGQTNSPLHFGNGTRLTVT.

Written as DNA, the CDR3 is TGCAGTGCCAGGGGCACTGAAGCTTTCTTT. Translation gives CSARGTEAFF. V is TRBV20-1 and J is TRBJ1-1, with D possibly matching TRBD1 (6 bases). From germline, CDR1 is DFQATT and CDR2 SNEGSKA (reference sequence). V dropped 6 bases and J dropped 4 bases, with 6 bases sitting between them. The CDR3 extends over 10 amino acids.

The chain uses TRBV6-5 and TRBJ2-1, with 15 bases lining up with TRBD2. The CDR3 covers 14 residues. The germline gives CDR1 MNHEY, CDR2 SVGAGI. Trimming at V came to 8 bases and at J to 9 bases, leaving 5 bases not matched to a gene. The CDR3 DNA follows: TGTGCCAGCGGACTAGCGGGAGGGCGAAGTGAGCAGTTCTTC. This sequence encodes CASGLAGGRSEQFF.

This clone has ten or more counts. In the same sample, other DNA sequences code for this CDR3. The chain uses TRBV2 and TRBJ1-2; the D gene is possibly TRBD1 (6 bases). CDR1 is SNHLY, CDR2 FYNNEI, per germline. CDR3 length: 12 residues. V was cut by 5 bases and J by 6 bases, with 10 bases left in between. CDR3 in amino acids: CASSLQGNGYTF. CDR3 nucleotide sequence: TGTGCCAGCAGTTTACAGGGTAATGGCTACACCTTC.

The chain couples TRBV5-1 to TRBJ2-5; 8 bases line up with TRBD1. J lost 4 bases, V lost 6 bases, and 8 bases had no gene match. The germline CDR1 and CDR2 sequences are SGHRS and YFSETQ. CDR3 length: 14 amino acids. CDR3 sequence reads: CASTRQGLRETQYF. DNA for the CDR3: TGCGCCAGCACACGACAGGGGTTAAGAGAGACCCAGTACTTC.

CDR3 in DNA: TGTGCCAGCAGAACCGGGGCAGATACGCAGTATTTT. It codes for CASRTGADTQYF. The chain recombines TRBV27 with TRBJ2-3; maybe TRBD2 (5 bases). The V and J ends lost 6 bases and 4 bases respectively, with 8 bases between them. Looked up from germline, CDR1 is MNHEY and CDR2 is SMNVEV (reference sequence). The CDR3 is 12 residues long.

CDR3 protein: CASSHGARLPGTDTQYF. For the CDR3, the DNA is TGCGCCAGCAGCCATGGCGCGCGGCTCCCTGGCACAGATACGCAGTATTTT. This rearrangement joins TRBV4-1 to TRBJ2-3, with no clear D. Trimming pared 3 bases from V and 1 base from J, leaving 17 bases between. The CDR3 runs to 17 residues. CDR1 is MGHRA and CDR2 is YSYEKL in the germline V gene.

The rearrangement links TRBV9 to TRBJ1-6, with a possible D match to TRBD1 (6 bases). The CDR3 is made up of 16 amino acids. Trimming pared 2 bases from V and 0 bases from J, leaving 9 bases between. Germline V lookup: CDR1 SGDLS, CDR2 YYNGEE. The CDR3 spells CASSVGQSSYNSPLHF. DNA for the CDR3: TGTGCCAGCAGCGTCGGACAGAGCTCCTATAATTCACCCCTCCACTTT.

The CDR3 sequence is CATSVAEGMFNEQFF. CDR3 in DNA: TGTGCCACCAGTGTCGCGGAGGGGATGTTCAATGAGCAGTTCTTC. The rearrangement uses TRBV24-1 and TRBJ2-1; D possibly corresponds to TRBD2 (6 bases). The V end was cut by 5 bases, the J end by 6 bases, with 16 bases between. Germline V lookup: CDR1 KGHDR, CDR2 SFDVKD. This CDR3 has 15 amino acids.

The V call is TRBV5-8, the J call TRBJ1-1; the match to TRBD1 covers 7 bases. Trimming cost V 1 base and J 5 bases; bases outside gene matches: 2. The CDR3 loop spans 13 amino acids. The germline CDR1 and CDR2 sequences are SGHTS and YDEGEE. The CDR3 sequence is CASSLQGGTEAFF. DNA for the CDR3: TGTGCCAGCAGCTTGCAGGGGGGAACTGAAGCTTTCTTT.

The gene calls are TRBV29-1 and TRBJ2-4, with D possibly being TRBD1 (5 bases). The CDR3 extends over 15 amino acids. Germline CDR1 and CDR2: SQVTM and ANQGSEA. The V gene lost 7 bases and the J gene lost 1 base, with 17 bases spanning the gap. CDR3 sequence (DNA): TGCAGCGCCCAGGGTCTGGGCCCGGCCAAAAACATTCAGTACTTC. The encoded protein is CSAQGLGPAKNIQYF. The variable domain in full, completed from reference TRBV29-1 and TRBJ2-4, reads SAVISQKPSRDICQRGTSLTIQCQVDSQVTMMFWYRQQPGQSLTLIATANQGSEATYESGFVIDKFPISRPNLTFSTLTVSNMSPEDSSIYLCSAQGLGPAKNIQYFGAGTRLSVL.

The chain links TRBV5-4 to TRBJ2-2; 13 nucleotides align to TRBD2. CDR1 and CDR2 from the germline V gene are SGHNT and YYREEE (reference sequence). The ends lost 4 bases at V and 2 bases at J; junction bases unmatched: 5. The CDR3 covers 17 residues. The CDR3 region has the DNA TGTGCCAGCAGCAGGGGACTAGCGGGGCCCAACACCGGGGAGCTGTTTTTT. As protein: CASSRGLAGPNTGELFF.

Here the CDR3 DNA reads TGTGCCAGCAGCCAAGGTAGCGGTCTAGAGACCCAGTACTTC. It yields the protein CASSQGSGLETQYF. The chain recombines TRBV3-1 (or the pseudogene TRBV3-2) with TRBJ2-5; D is possibly TRBD2 (6 bases). The V end lost 1 base, the J end lost 4 bases, and 10 bases lay between the germline ends. The CDR3 runs 14 residues. CDR1 and CDR2 (germline): LGHDT, YNNKEL (reference sequence).

V and J are TRBV28 and TRBJ1-1, with 9 bases aligning to TRBD1. The CDR3 extends over 17 amino acids. V shed 1 base, J shed 2 bases, and the junction held 8 bases outside the gene matches. Germline lookup yields CDR1 MDHEN and CDR2 SYDVKM. The CDR3 sequence is CASSLYGTGSYNTEAFF. The CDR3 DNA follows: TGTGCCAGCAGTTTATACGGGACAGGGAGTTATAACACTGAAGCTTTCTTT.

The chain uses TRBV6-1 and TRBJ2-6, with D maybe TRBD2 (5 bases). With 8 bases removed from V and 0 bases from J, the gap between germline ends came to 11 bases. The CDR3 runs 15 residues. The V gene's germline CDR1 is MNHNS and CDR2 SASEGT. DNA of the CDR3: TGTGCCAGCCTAGGCGGGCACTCTGGGGCCAACGTCCTGACTTTC. Residues: CASLGGHSGANVLTF.

The chain employs TRBV29-1 and TRBJ1-3, with 7 bases fitting TRBD1. The J segment lost 6 bases and the V segment lost 2 bases, leaving 4 bases of the junction unmatched. Germline V gives CDR1 SQVTM, CDR2 ANQGSEA. The CDR3 consists of 13 residues. The CDR3 sequence: CSVENRGANTIYF. The CDR3 DNA is TGCAGCGTTGAAAACAGGGGTGCAAACACCATATATTTT.